The 12 T cell receptor beta chains listed next were all sequenced from one sample in a study of shared clonotypes between healthy human individuals. This table comes from immunoSEQ multiplex PCR, and its TCRdb copy is limited to in-frame clones, with some not included. The sample holds approximately 1,500,000 clones, roughly 96% seen once. Material for sequencing was naive CD4+ T cells sorted from blood. Specified subset: CD45RA+ positively selected. The origin of the receptors is a young man in good health.

The chain combines TRBV29-1 with TRBJ2-5, with TRBD1 matching 7 bases. The CDR3 consists of 14 residues. Losses at the gene ends were 6 bases for V and 3 bases for J; bases not matched to a gene: 10. Germline CDR1 SQVTM, CDR2 ANQGSEA. The DNA for the CDR3 is TGCAGCGTACTGGACAGGCTCCTGAAAGAGACCCAGTACTTC. It codes for CSVLDRLLKETQYF.

The chain uses TRBV13 and TRBJ2-5, with D hard to call. The CDR3 has 16 amino acids. Trimming took 5 bases from V and 0 from J, leaving 16 bases between them. CDR1 and CDR2 from the germline V gene are PRHDT and FYEKMQ (reference sequence). This CDR3 is CASSTPFLADQETQYF. CDR3 nucleotide sequence: TGTGCCAGCAGCACCCCCTTCTTGGCGGACCAAGAGACCCAGTACTTC.

This chain links TRBV4-1 with TRBJ2-1, with D possibly being TRBD1 (6 bases). Germline-derived CDR1 and CDR2 are MGHRA and YSYEKL. This CDR3 contains 12 residues. The germline V and J ends were trimmed by 3 bases and 10 bases, with 10 bases remaining between them. Here the CDR3 reads CASSHPGVEQFF. CDR3 nucleotides: TGCGCCAGCAGCCATCCAGGGGTCGAGCAGTTCTTC.

The V and J genes are TRBV2 and TRBJ2-5, with D possibly matching TRBD1 (6 bases). CDR1 and CDR2 from the germline V gene are SNHLY and FYNNEI. The CDR3 has 14 amino acids. The V and J ends lost 2 bases and 0 bases respectively, with 7 bases between them. The CDR3 protein is CASSENRDQETQYF. In nucleotides, the CDR3 is TGTGCCAGCAGTGAAAACAGGGACCAAGAGACCCAGTACTTC.

The chain carries TRBV28 and TRBJ1-5; 7 nucleotides align to TRBD1. This CDR3 region has 16 residues. Trimming removed 5 bases from V and 7 bases from J; junction bases left unmatched: 14. CDR1 is MDHEN, CDR2 SYDVKM, per germline. The CDR3 protein is CASSGPQGEGRQPQHF. DNA for the CDR3: TGTGCCAGCAGTGGGCCCCAGGGGGAGGGGAGGCAGCCCCAGCATTTT.

This chain connects TRBV2 to TRBJ2-5; tentative D call: TRBD1 (5 bases). In germline, CDR1 is SNHLY, CDR2 FYNNEI. Between the trimmed V and J ends, which lost 5 bases and 5 bases, there was a span of 15 bases. The CDR3 has 14 amino acids. The CDR3 coding sequence is TGTGCCAGCAGTTTCCTGACAGCCTCGGAGACCCAGTACTTC. Its translation: CASSFLTASETQYF. The whole variable domain, filled in from reference TRBV2 and TRBJ2-5, reads EPEVTQTPSHQVTQMGQEVILRCVPISNHLYFYWYRQILGQKVEFLVSFYNNEISEKSEIFDDQFSVERPDGSNFTLKIRSTKLEDSAMYFCASSFLTASETQYFGPGTRLLVL.

The chain carries TRBV28 and TRBJ2-7, with D unresolved. Per the germline V gene, CDR1 is MDHEN and CDR2 is SYDVKM. The CDR3 loop spans 16 amino acids. V was trimmed by 6 bases and J by 4 bases, leaving 22 bases between them. The CDR3 region is CASSVILRRLGYEQYF. The CDR3 nucleotides are TGTGCCAGCAGCGTCATTCTAAGGCGATTGGGGTACGAGCAGTACTTC.

CDR3 protein: CASSSRPGHTTYEQYF. The CDR3 coding sequence is TGTGCCAGTAGTTCCCGACCGGGACACACAACCTACGAGCAGTACTTC. V is TRBV19 and J is TRBJ2-7; TRBD1 might be the D (6 bases). Trimming cost V 5 bases and J 2 bases, with 19 bases left between them. The CDR3 runs 16 residues. Germline V gene data show CDR1 as LNHDA and CDR2 as SQIVND (reference sequence). The full variable domain, with the rest looked up from reference TRBV19 and TRBJ2-7, is DGGITQSPKYLFRKEGQNVTLSCEQNLNHDAMYWYRQDPGQGLRLIYYSQIVNDFQKGDIAEGYSVSREKKESFPLTVTSAQKNPTAFYLCASSSRPGHTTYEQYFGPGTRLTVT.

This chain links TRBV6-1 with TRBJ2-1; D not resolved. Germline V gives CDR1 MNHNS, CDR2 SASEGT. V lost 4 bases and J 12 bases, leaving 10 bases between the germline ends. This CDR3 is built from 11 residues. The CDR3 region is CASSVDPVQFF. DNA for the CDR3: TGTGCCAGCAGTGTAGATCCCGTGCAGTTCTTC.

V and J are TRBV27 and TRBJ2-3; TRBD2 agrees at 12 bases. The CDR3 is 17 residues long. The ends lost 0 bases at V and 3 bases at J; junction bases unmatched: 4. CDR1 is MNHEY and CDR2 is SMNVEV in the germline V gene (reference sequence). Written as DNA, the CDR3 is TGTGCCAGCAGTTTATCCCCGACTAGCGGGAGTACAGATACGCAGTATTTT. This gives the protein CASSLSPTSGSTDTQYF.

This chain connects TRBV10-2 to TRBJ2-1; 10 positions match TRBD2. The CDR3 length is 15 residues. V was clipped by 6 bases and J by 10 bases; unmatched bases: 12. Germline loops: CDR1 WSHSY, CDR2 SAAADI. For the CDR3, the DNA is TGCGCCAGCAGAGGACTAGCGGTTTCCTCTGGCGAGCAGTTCTTC. It specifies CASRGLAVSSGEQFF.

The chain recombines TRBV11-2 with TRBJ2-5; D call uncertain. The CDR3 is 14 amino acids. V lost 1 base and J lost 0, with 6 bases in between. CDR1 and CDR2 (germline): SGHAT, FQNNGV. The chain's CDR3 is CASSLVPHQETQYF. CDR3 bases: TGTGCCAGCAGCTTAGTACCCCACCAAGAGACCCAGTACTTC.